This TCR beta chain was identified during a study of memory CD4+ T cells and cytomegalovirus serostatus. Across the whole study: This sample comes from healthy Belgian adults, fewer than ten CMV seropositive, around 26 seronegative. Notes on the study in general: 67 of 164 known CMV-associated TCRbeta sequences appeared in CD4+ memory.

This table comes from immunoSEQ multiplex PCR, and its TCRdb copy is limited to in-frame clones, with some not included. This table has 40,000 to 55,000 clones, 70% to 85% appearing once. As to this clone: Its antigen remains unidentified.

The sort gate was single viable CD3+CD4+CD8-CD45RO+ cells for memory CD4+ T cells. Deletions cut 5 bases from V and 4 bases from J, with 14 bases between. Germline values: CDR1 LNHDA, CDR2 SQIVND (reference sequence). CDR3 length equals 14 residues. The receptor was derived from an adult in good health and CMV-seronegative. The chain employs TRBV19 and TRBJ2-5; no clear D. The sequencing input was memory CD4+ T cells from blood. The CDR3 region is CASSLSRLRETQYF. In nucleotides, the CDR3 is TGTGCCAGTAGTCTTTCCAGGTTAAGAGAGACCCAGTACTTC.